This passage covers 12 T cell receptor beta chains from one sample sequenced in a study of T cell responses to AZD1222 COVID-19 vaccine. Assay: immunoSEQ multiplex PCR; the TCRdb copy retains only in-frame clones and omits some. The sample holds over 50,000 clones, about 80% seen once. This material consisted of peripheral blood, taken 28 days after the second AZD1222 dose. These receptors were obtained from an adult who received the AZD1222 COVID-19 vaccine.

The gene calls are TRBV6-5 and TRBJ2-7; 8 positions agree with TRBD2. The CDR3 runs 15 residues. J was trimmed by 6 bases and V by 6 bases; bases with no gene match: 13. CDR1 is MNHEY, CDR2 SVGAGI, per germline. CDR3 amino acids: CASSRERGPESEQYV. CDR3 nucleotide sequence: TGTGCCAGCAGCAGAGAGCGGGGGCCCGAGAGCGAGCAGTACGTC.

Only a few counts were recorded for this clone. CDR3: CASSPVQGLGETQYF. CDR3 in DNA: TGTGCCAGCAGCCCCGTACAGGGGCTCGGAGAGACCCAGTACTTC. V gene TRBV7-6 combines with J gene TRBJ2-5, with 7 bases aligning to TRBD1. The trim removed 5 bases at V and 4 bases at J, leaving 10 bases unmatched. The CDR3 loop spans 15 amino acids. Germline V CDR1 and CDR2: SGHVS, FNYEAQ.

The chain carries TRBV7-9 and TRBJ1-1, with D unclear. The CDR3 covers 14 residues. The germline CDR1 and CDR2 sequences are SEHNR and FQNEAQ (reference sequence). Trimming took off 1 base at V and 7 bases at J, with 13 bases between the two ends. The CDR3 DNA reads as TGTGCCAGCAGCTTAGTAGTTTCAGACGGTGAAGCTTTCTTT. It is translated as CASSLVVSDGEAFF. The full variable domain, rest sourced from reference TRBV7-9 and TRBJ1-1, is DTGVSQNPRHKITKRGQNVTFRCDPISEHNRLYWYRQTLGQGPEFLTYFQNEAQLEKSRLLSDRFSAERPKGSFSTLEIQRTEQGDSAMYLCASSLVVSDGEAFFGQGTRLTVV.

The chain couples TRBV5-1 to TRBJ1-1; D ambiguous. The germline V and J ends were trimmed by 4 bases and 0 bases, with 10 bases remaining between them. The length of the CDR3 is 14 residues. CDR1 SGHRS and CDR2 YFSETQ come from the germline V gene. CDR3 residues: CASSMDRLNTEAFF. Here the CDR3 DNA reads TGCGCCAGCAGCATGGACCGCCTGAACACTGAAGCTTTCTTT.

The chain recombines TRBV6-2 or TRBV6-3 with TRBJ1-5; no clear D. Trimming took 2 bases from V and 2 from J, leaving 7 bases between them. This CDR3 spans 14 amino acids. The germline V gene has CDR1 MNHEY and CDR2 SVGEGT. The CDR3 protein is CASSYEGGNQPQHF. The CDR3 DNA reads TGTGCCAGCAGTTACGAGGGAGGCAATCAGCCCCAGCATTTT.

This clone has only a few counts. The genes are TRBV5-6 and TRBJ2-1, with 8 bases matching TRBD2. V shed 4 bases, J shed 2 bases, and the junction held 5 bases outside the gene matches. The CDR3 spans 15 residues. Germline assignment: CDR1 SGHDT and CDR2 YYEEEE. This chain's CDR3 is CASSGTGLAYNEQFF. Here the CDR3 DNA reads TGTGCCAGCAGCGGGACGGGACTAGCCTACAATGAGCAGTTCTTC.

This chain connects TRBV5-1 to TRBJ2-7; weak D call: TRBD1 (5 bases). V lost 0 bases and J 1 base, leaving 11 bases between the germline ends. The CDR3 runs to 15 residues. The germline V gene has CDR1 SGHRS and CDR2 YFSETQ. The CDR3 DNA reads TGCGCCAGCAGCTTGGCCCTCCCAGGGTCCTACGAGCAGTACTTC. It is translated as CASSLALPGSYEQYF.

The V gene is TRBV20-1, the J gene TRBJ2-5, with D unclear. CDR3 length: 11 amino acids. With 4 bases removed from V and 7 bases from J, the gap between germline ends came to 10 bases. CDR1 DFQATT and CDR2 SNEGSKA come from the germline V gene (reference sequence). CDR3 in amino acids: CSATRSGTQYF. DNA for the CDR3: TGCAGTGCTACCCGGTCGGGGACCCAGTACTTC.

Only a few counts were recorded for this clone. The chain has TRBV28 and TRBJ2-2; unclear D gene. Germline CDR1 and CDR2: MDHEN and SYDVKM. With 8 bases removed from V and 7 bases from J, the gap between germline ends came to 11 bases. The CDR3 is made up of 12 amino acids. CDR3 nucleotides: TGTGCCAGCGCGCGGTTTGGCGGGGAGCTGTTTTTT. This encodes CASARFGGELFF.

The chain couples TRBV10-1 to TRBJ1-1, with D possibly TRBD1 on 6 matching bases. Trimming pared 4 bases from V and 1 base from J, leaving 7 bases between. The length of the CDR3 is 13 residues. Germline V gene lookup returns CDR1 WNHNN and CDR2 SYGVQD (reference sequence). Written as DNA, the CDR3 is TGCGCCAGCAGTGTGGGACAGAACACTGAAGCTTTCTTT. It codes for CASSVGQNTEAFF.

CDR3 DNA: TGTGCCAGTAGTGCCGGGACAGGGGTCGAAAAACTGTTTTTT. Residues: CASSAGTGVEKLFF. The gene calls are TRBV19 and TRBJ1-4, with 10 bases identical to TRBD1. Germline CDR1 reads LNHDA; CDR2 reads SQIVND (reference sequence). The V and J ends lost 5 bases and 8 bases, in that order; junction bases with no gene match: 5. The CDR3 extends over 14 amino acids.

The V gene is TRBV27, the J gene TRBJ1-1; D is undetermined. Trimming pared 1 base from V and 11 bases from J, leaving 14 bases between. The CDR3 length is 13 residues. Germline-derived CDR1 and CDR2 are MNHEY and SMNVEV (reference sequence). The DNA of the CDR3 is TGTGCCAGCAGTTTATTATCCGGGTATGGGGCTTTCTTT. Translating it yields CASSLLSGYGAFF.